Listed below are T cell receptor beta chains from one sample, sequenced in a study of identical twins. One entry per CDR3 protein results from TCRdb running MiXCR on the 5' RACE reads. The sample shows about 480,000 distinct CDR3 sequences, approximately 15% of them seen only once. This same sample was also part of a study on yellow fever vaccine responses in identical twins.

The sequenced sample consisted of CD4+ T cells sorted from blood. The receptors originated from a woman under 30 in good health. Both conserved end residues are part of each CDR3. A D gene is named only where the DNA matches it firmly. The size field is filled for only some rows; it gives once, few, many or a size class.

d_call	v_call	j_call	clone_size	cdr3_nt	cdr3_aa
.	TRBV5-1	TRBJ1-4	few	TGCGCCAGCAGCGAACAGGGTAGCAAACTGTTTTTT	CASSEQGSKLFF
.	TRBV6-2/TRBV6-3	TRBJ2-4	once	TGTGCCAGCAGTTACTCGAGGGCAAACAAAAACAATCAGTACTTC	CASSYSRANKNNQYF
.	TRBV6-1	TRBJ1-2	.	TGTGCCAGCAGTCCAAACAGGGCTGGGTATGGCTACACCTTC	CASSPNRAGYGYTF
.	TRBV19	TRBJ2-1	.	TGTGCCAGTAGTATAGATCTCTCCTACAATGAGCAGTTCTTC	CASSIDLSYNEQFF
.	TRBV7-9	TRBJ2-7	.	TGTGCCAGCAGTTCGGACAGAGGCGGAACTCTCGAGCAGTACTTC	CASSSDRGGTLEQYF
TRBD2	TRBV5-1	TRBJ2-7	.	TGCGCCAGCAGCCCTGGGACTAGCACTACCTACGAGCAGTACTTC	CASSPGTSTTYEQYF
.	TRBV7-9	TRBJ2-7	.	TGTGCCAGCAGCTTCGGGTCGGGCTCAGAGCAGTACTTC	CASSFGSGSEQYF
.	TRBV7-2	TRBJ2-3	few	TGTGCCAGCAGCTTATTCGGCACAGATACGCAGTATTTT	CASSLFGTDTQYF
.	TRBV3-1	TRBJ2-5	.	TGTGCCAGCAGCCAGACGACAGCCACCCAAGAGACCCAGTACTTC	CASSQTTATQETQYF
.	TRBV7-2	TRBJ1-6	.	TGTGCCAGCAGCCCGGTCTATAATTCACCCCTCCACTTT	CASSPVYNSPLHF
.	TRBV5-6	TRBJ1-1	few	TGTGCCAGCAGCACGTACACAGGGCTGAACACTGAAGCTTTCTTT	CASSTYTGLNTEAFF
.	TRBV25-1	TRBJ1-2	many	TGTGCCAGCAGTGAAATACGGGATAACTATGGCTACACCTTC	CASSEIRDNYGYTF
TRBD2	TRBV4-3	TRBJ2-3	few	TGCGCCAGCAGCCAACGGACTAGCGGGAGGACTACAGATACGCAGTATTTT	CASSQRTSGRTTDTQYF
.	TRBV6-1	TRBJ2-7	.	TGTGCCAGCAGTGTGGCAGGGGACAAATACGAGCAGTACTTC	CASSVAGDKYEQYF
TRBD2	TRBV5-1	TRBJ2-3	.	TGCGCCAGCAGCTTGGAACCTAGCGGGAGCACAGATACGCAGTATTTT	CASSLEPSGSTDTQYF
TRBD1	TRBV29-1	TRBJ2-5	.	TGCAGCGTCGCGACAGGGGGCGGAGGAGAGACCCAGTACTTC	CSVATGGGGETQYF
TRBD2	TRBV7-2	TRBJ2-1	few	TGTGCCAGCAGCCGCGGTCTAGCGGGGGGTCGGAATGAGCAGTTCTTC	CASSRGLAGGRNEQFF
.	TRBV4-2	TRBJ1-1	.	TGTGCCAGCAGCCAAAGTAGTATGGGAACTGAAGCTTTCTTT	CASSQSSMGTEAFF
.	TRBV14	TRBJ2-2	.	TGTGCCAGCAGCCCCTTCCACGCCGGGGAGCTGTTTTTT	CASSPFHAGELFF
TRBD2	TRBV7-9	TRBJ2-3	.	TGTGCCAGCAGCTTTCCTAGCGGGGGGAGCACAGATACGCAGTATTTT	CASSFPSGGSTDTQYF
.	TRBV5-1	TRBJ2-5	.	TGCGCCAGCAGGGGAGCATCGGGAGAGACCCAGTACTTC	CASRGASGETQYF
.	TRBV4-3	TRBJ2-1	.	TGCGCCAGCAGCCAAGATTATGGGGGTCAGTCCTACAATGAGCAGTTCTTC	CASSQDYGGQSYNEQFF
.	TRBV24-1	TRBJ2-5	.	TGTGCCACCAGTGATACTAAGAAAGAAGAGACCCAGTACTTC	CATSDTKKEETQYF
TRBD1	TRBV7-6	TRBJ2-7	.	TGTGCCAGCAGCTTAGAATTCTCTGTCCAGGGGGCGTACGAGCAGTACTTC	CASSLEFSVQGAYEQYF
TRBD1	TRBV12-3/TRBV12-4	TRBJ1-5	few	TGTGCCAGCAGCTCAGACAGGGCAAGCAATCAGCCCCAGCATTTT	CASSSDRASNQPQHF
.	TRBV3-1	TRBJ2-1	many	TGTGCCAGCAGCGCAAAGGATGAGCAGTTCTTC	CASSAKDEQFF
TRBD2	TRBV7-9	TRBJ2-3	few	TGTGCCAGCACCCATCCTGCGGGGGGTGGCACAGATACGCAGTATTTT	CASTHPAGGGTDTQYF
TRBD2	TRBV10-3	TRBJ2-3	few	TGTGCCATCAGTGAGGGAGGACTAGCGGGAGGGAGGATGACAGATACGCAGTATTTT	CAISEGGLAGGRMTDTQYF
TRBD1	TRBV20-1	TRBJ2-1	few	TGCAGTGCTAGACCCATCACGGGACAGGGGTCAGCAGGAAATGAGCAGTTCTTC	CSARPITGQGSAGNEQFF
.	TRBV24-1	TRBJ2-6	.	TGTGCCACCAGCCCTACTCCAGGGTCTGGGGCCAACGTCCTGACTTTC	CATSPTPGSGANVLTF
.	TRBV11-2	TRBJ2-1	few	TGTGCCAGCAGCTTAATGGCACACTCCTACAATGAGCAGTTCTTC	CASSLMAHSYNEQFF
.	TRBV12-3/TRBV12-4	TRBJ2-1	many	TGTGCCAGCAGTTTAGGTCACCTATTAATGCAGTTCTTC	CASSLGHLLMQFF
.	TRBV5-1	TRBJ2-7	.	TGCGCCAGCAGCTTTACAGCCTACGAGCAGTACTTC	CASSFTAYEQYF
.	TRBV15	TRBJ1-6	.	TGTGCCACCAGCAGAGATCCCGCAGGGGTAAATTCACCCCTCCACTTT	CATSRDPAGVNSPLHF
.	TRBV2	TRBJ2-3	many	TGTGCCAGCAGCCACCCAGGGGACCCTCCAGATACGCAGTATTTT	CASSHPGDPPDTQYF
.	TRBV12-3/TRBV12-4	TRBJ1-5	.	TGTGCCAGCAGTTTGGGCAGGGTTGGTCAGCCCCAGCATTTT	CASSLGRVGQPQHF
.	TRBV6-1	TRBJ2-3	few	TGTGCCAGCACAAACAGGGCGGGAGATACGCAGTATTTT	CASTNRAGDTQYF
.	TRBV14	TRBJ2-7	many	TGTGCCAGCAGCCATTACTACGAGCAGTACTTC	CASSHYYEQYF
TRBD1	TRBV20-1	TRBJ2-1	many	TGCAGTGCCACAGGGACAGTTAATGAGCAGTTCTTC	CSATGTVNEQFF
TRBD2	TRBV29-1	TRBJ2-1	.	TGCAGCCCCCGACTAGCGCACTCCTACAATGAGCAGTTCTTC	CSPRLAHSYNEQFF
.	TRBV4-1	TRBJ2-7	.	TGCGCCAGCAGCCAAGAAAGAAATTATACGGAGGGAAGCTCCTACGAGCAGTACTTC	CASSQERNYTEGSSYEQYF
.	TRBV3-1	TRBJ1-6	.	TGTGCCAGCAGCCCGACAGCCATTAATAATTCACCCCTCCACTTT	CASSPTAINNSPLHF
.	TRBV7-2	TRBJ2-3	few	TGTGCCAGCACCCCAAGCCAGGGAAATACGCAGTATTTT	CASTPSQGNTQYF
TRBD2	TRBV10-3	TRBJ2-1	.	TGTGCCATCAGTGAGTTGACTAGCGGACCCTCCTACAATGAGCAGTTCTTC	CAISELTSGPSYNEQFF
.	TRBV29-1	TRBJ2-7	.	TGCAGCGCCCTCACAGGGAAAAGCTACGAGCAGTACTTC	CSALTGKSYEQYF
.	TRBV3-1	TRBJ2-7	.	TGTGCCAGCAGCCAAGGGGTGACAAACTACGAGCAGTACTTC	CASSQGVTNYEQYF
.	TRBV18	TRBJ1-5	.	TGTGCCAGCTCACCGTATGAAGGCAATCAGCCCCAGCATTTT	CASSPYEGNQPQHF
TRBD2	TRBV3-1	TRBJ2-1	.	TGTGCCAGCAGCCTGGGACTAGCCTATGAGCAGTTCTTC	CASSLGLAYEQFF
.	TRBV7-8	TRBJ2-1	many	TGTGCCAGCAGGTTTACTAACCTCGGGACCTACTACAATGAGCAGTTCTTC	CASRFTNLGTYYNEQFF
TRBD1	TRBV29-1	TRBJ2-7	few	TGCAGCGGAACCGGGACAGCCTACGAGCAGTACTTC	CSGTGTAYEQYF